The next 10 T cell receptor beta chains were all read from a single sample in a study of cytomegalovirus exposure and HLA in healthy donors (dated by TCRdb to 2015 to 2018). To prepare the library, the immunoSEQ multiplex PCR assay was applied. A mixture of 60 forward primers for TCR Vbeta segments and 13 reverse primers for TCR Jbeta segments was used in the multiplex PCR. TCRdb obtained this table from immuneACCESS and retained in-frame rearrangements with V and J assigned. These tables miss some clones; where compared with another copy, unresolved V genes account for less than half of the shortfall, and the remainder is unexplained. The data table for this sample lists some 110,000 clones. 3.5% to 4.5% of the sample is in the top ten clones. The sample consisted of PBMCs. All receptors come from a man aged 25-45 years in good health and CMV-seronegative.

Comment on this clone: Sequence at one end of the junction differs from germline and may be a read error. V usage is TRBV11-2 and J usage is TRBJ1-1; D remains ambiguous. Germline V gene lookup returns CDR1 SGHAT and CDR2 FQNNGV. The CDR3 consists of 15 residues. CDR3 DNA sequence: TGTGCCAGCAGATTAGGATCCGGCGGGAACACTGAAGCTTTCTTT. This sequence encodes CASRLGSGGNTEAFF.

V usage is TRBV9 and J usage is TRBJ1-5; D may be TRBD1 (6 bases). The V gene lost 0 bases and the J gene lost 6 bases, with 13 bases spanning the gap. The germline gives CDR1 SGDLS, CDR2 YYNGEE. This CDR3 region has 15 residues. The CDR3 nucleotides are TGTGCCAGCAGCGTAGCACAGGGCGGAGGTCAGCCCCAGCATTTT. This sequence encodes CASSVAQGGGQPQHF.

The chain employs TRBV7-8 and TRBJ2-3; 12 positions match TRBD2. Germline trimming cut 5 bases from V and 2 bases from J; bases unmatched to any gene: 14. The CDR3 loop spans 19 amino acids. Germline assignment: CDR1 SGHVS and CDR2 FQNEAQ. The CDR3 DNA reads as TGTGCCAGCAGCGGACGACTAGCGGGGGTTAGCCGTCACACAGATACGCAGTATTTT. It specifies CASSGRLAGVSRHTDTQYF. The complete variable domain, with remaining parts taken from reference TRBV7-8 and TRBJ2-3, reads GAGVSQSPRYKVAKRGQDVALRCDPISGHVSLFWYQQALGQGPEFLTYFQNEAQLDKSGLPSDRFFAERPEGSVSTLKIQRTQQEDSAVYLCASSGRLAGVSRHTDTQYFGPGTRLTVL.

The chain combines TRBV29-1 with TRBJ2-1, with D possibly being TRBD2 (5 bases). This CDR3 comprises 11 residues. The ends were cut back, 4 bases at V and 9 bases at J, with 10 bases in the middle. Germline V gene lookup returns CDR1 SQVTM and CDR2 ANQGSEA. CDR3 amino acids: CSVVRGGEQFF. The CDR3 DNA reads as TGCAGCGTTGTACGTGGAGGTGAGCAGTTCTTC.

V usage is TRBV5-4 and J usage is TRBJ2-5; D may be TRBD1 (5 bases). Looked up from germline, CDR1 is SGHNT and CDR2 is YYREEE (reference sequence). The CDR3 runs to 13 residues. Trimming took 2 bases from V and 5 from J, leaving 10 bases between them. The CDR3 reads CASSFQGSETQYF. CDR3 nucleotide sequence: TGTGCCAGCAGCTTCCAGGGATCTGAGACCCAGTACTTC.

The rearrangement uses TRBV4-1 and TRBJ2-3, with 7 bases aligning to TRBD2. This CDR3 spans 17 amino acids. Looked up from germline, CDR1 is MGHRA and CDR2 is YSYEKL. Trimming at V came to 5 bases and at J to 2 bases, leaving 13 bases not matched to a gene. The CDR3 DNA sequence: TGCGCCAGCAGCAGCTCTCTGGCGGGAGTTTCCACAGATACGCAGTATTTT. It codes for CASSSSLAGVSTDTQYF.

The chain carries TRBV6-4 and TRBJ1-2; D is possibly TRBD1 (5 bases). The CDR3 has 12 residues. From germline, CDR1 is MRHNA and CDR2 SNTAGT. The V and J ends lost 2 bases and 6 bases respectively, with 7 bases between them. The CDR3 nucleotides read TGTGCCAGCAGTGACCAGGGTAATGGCTACACCTTC. Its translation is CASSDQGNGYTF.

The V and J genes are TRBV27 and TRBJ2-2; 8 bases match TRBD1. The CDR3 totals 18 residues. Germline V lookup: CDR1 MNHEY, CDR2 SMNVEV (reference sequence). V shed 3 bases, J shed 0 bases, and the junction held 9 bases outside the gene matches. This CDR3 reads CASSFRDRYHANTGELFF. The DNA of the CDR3 is TGTGCCAGCAGTTTCCGGGACAGGTATCACGCGAACACCGGGGAGCTGTTTTTT.

The genes are TRBV14 and TRBJ1-2; 10 positions match TRBD1. This CDR3 region has 14 residues. The J segment lost 10 bases and the V segment lost 4 bases, leaving 9 bases of the junction unmatched. Germline CDR1 reads SGHDN; CDR2 reads FVKESK. CDR3 DNA: TGTGCCAGCAGCCGACAGGGGGCTTATTCGGCCTACACCTTC. Translating gives CASSRQGAYSAYTF. The full variable domain, with the rest looked up from reference TRBV14 and TRBJ1-2, is EAGVTQFPSHSVIEKGQTVTLRCDPISGHDNLYWYRRVMGKEIKFLLHFVKESKQDESGMPNNRFLAERTGGTYSTLKVQPAELEDSGVYFCASSRQGAYSAYTFGSGTRLTVV.

The chain is built from TRBV5-4 and TRBJ2-7, with TRBD2 matching over 8 bases. Losses at the gene ends were 2 bases for V and 0 bases for J; bases not matched to a gene: 4. From germline, CDR1 is SGHNT and CDR2 YYREEE (reference sequence). The CDR3 is made up of 15 amino acids. For the CDR3, the DNA is TGTGCCAGCAGCTTTCCGGGACTAGGCTCCTACGAGCAGTACTTC. Protein: CASSFPGLGSYEQYF.